One sample yielded the 13 T cell receptor beta chains listed below, sequenced in a study of T cell changes during pregnancy in multiple sclerosis. Only in-frame clones appear in the TCRdb table, and some are missing; sequencing was by immunoSEQ multiplex PCR. The table lists 84,000 or so clones, over 90% of them singletons. Sequenced here: peripheral blood, sampled in the third trimester of pregnancy. These receptors originate from a female donor with multiple sclerosis, enrolled in a pregnancy study.

This clone showed up just once. CDR3 loop: CASSIGVSNQPQHF. The DNA of the CDR3 is TGTGCCAGCTCTATCGGGGTTAGCAATCAGCCCCAGCATTTT. V and J are TRBV18 and TRBJ1-5; no reliable D call. Trimming took off 6 bases at V and 0 bases at J, with 9 bases between the two ends. CDR1 KGHSH and CDR2 LQKENI come from the germline V gene. The CDR3 contains 14 residues.

On this clone: The junction does not match germline at one end; this may be a read error. The chain uses TRBV4-1 and TRBJ2-3, with 8 nucleotides matching TRBD1. The V gene's germline CDR1 is MGHRA and CDR2 YSYEKL. This CDR3 spans 12 amino acids. The CDR3 here is CASTVRDRTENF. The CDR3, as DNA: TGCGCCAGCACGGTCCGGGACAGGACGGAGAATTTT.

The V and J genes are TRBV1 and TRBJ2-7; the D segment call TRBD2 is taken from the table without a DNA check. TRBV1 is a pseudogene locus. This CDR3 is built from 21 residues. The CDR3 DNA sequence: TGCACCAGCAGCCCACTATCGGGGTCACCGGGGGGACCCGGAGGGGCCTACGAGCAGTACTTC. The encoded protein is CTSSPLSGSPGGPGGAYEQYF.

The chain employs TRBV11-2 and TRBJ2-1; 8 bases map to TRBD2. Germline values: CDR1 SGHAT, CDR2 FQNNGV. The CDR3 consists of 15 residues. With 3 bases clipped from V and 0 bases from J, the junction kept 1 base outside the gene matches. The CDR3 reads CASSFSGASYNEQFF. The CDR3 region has the DNA TGTGCCAGCAGCTTTAGCGGGGCCTCCTACAATGAGCAGTTCTTC.

This sequence joins TRBV9 and TRBJ1-2; 10 nucleotides match TRBD1. CDR3 length equals 15 residues. V shed 0 bases and J 5 bases; nucleotides not matched to a gene: 4. The germline V gene encodes CDR1 SGDLS and CDR2 YYNGEE. CDR3 protein: CASSVGGTGEYGYTF. CDR3 coding DNA: TGTGCCAGCAGCGTAGGAGGGACAGGGGAGTATGGCTACACCTTC.

This clone was seen just once. The chain combines TRBV27 with TRBJ1-1; 9 nucleotides line up with TRBD1. CDR3 length: 15 amino acids. With 7 bases clipped from V and 1 base from J, the junction kept 7 bases outside the gene matches. CDR1 MNHEY and CDR2 SMNVEV come from the germline V gene (reference sequence). CDR3 in DNA: TGTGCCAGCATGATGTGGACAGGGGCGAACACTGAAGCTTTCTTT. This codes for CASMMWTGANTEAFF.

V is TRBV6-9 and J is TRBJ2-3; D gene unclear. This CDR3 has 16 residues. V gave up 2 bases and J gave up 5 bases, with 17 bases separating them. Germline CDR1 reads MNHGY; CDR2 reads SVAAGI. The CDR3 region is CASSYPMWALRDTQYF. Here the CDR3 DNA reads TGTGCCAGCAGTTATCCAATGTGGGCACTCCGAGATACGCAGTATTTT.

This clone was recorded a few times. The chain combines TRBV9 with TRBJ2-1, with a possible D match to TRBD2 (6 bases). This CDR3 has 16 amino acids. Trimming cost V 3 bases and J 4 bases, with 17 bases left between them. Germline V gives CDR1 SGDLS, CDR2 YYNGEE. DNA of the CDR3: TGTGCCAGCAGCGGAGGGTTGGGGGGTGATTACAATGAGCAGTTCTTC. Amino acid sequence: CASSGGLGGDYNEQFF.

V gene TRBV6-4 combines with J gene TRBJ2-1; TRBD2 aligns across 10 bases. The ends lost 2 bases at V and 8 bases at J; junction bases unmatched: 6. This CDR3 has 15 amino acids. Germline assignment: CDR1 MRHNA and CDR2 SNTAGT. CDR3 region: CASSDLSGGAYEQFF. Here the CDR3 DNA reads TGTGCCAGCAGTGACCTGAGCGGGGGGGCCTATGAGCAGTTCTTC.

The chain is built from TRBV9 and TRBJ2-5; unclear D gene. Per germline, CDR1 SGDLS and CDR2 YYNGEE. The V and J ends lost 4 bases and 7 bases respectively, with 11 bases between them. The CDR3 extends over 12 amino acids. The CDR3 reads CASSPPLGTQYF. As DNA, the CDR3 is TGTGCCAGCAGCCCTCCCCTAGGGACCCAGTACTTC. Supplemented by reference TRBV9 and TRBJ2-5, the full variable domain reads DSGVTQTPKHLITATGQRVTLRCSPRSGDLSVYWYQQSLDQGLQFLIQYYNGEERAKGNILERFSAQQFPDLHSELNLSSLELGDSALYFCASSPPLGTQYFGPGTRLLVL.

This clone is a singleton in its sample. This chain links TRBV27 with TRBJ2-2; 7 bases match TRBD1. Germline CDR1 MNHEY, CDR2 SMNVEV (reference sequence). J was trimmed by 5 bases and V by 6 bases; bases with no gene match: 12. The CDR3 is made up of 16 amino acids. The CDR3 nucleotides are TGTGCCAGCAGATCCTCCCTGGGGACAGAAACCGGGGAGCTGTTTTTT. It encodes CASRSSLGTETGELFF.

This clone showed up just once. The rearrangement joins TRBV19 to TRBJ1-2; D ambiguous. Germline V CDR1 and CDR2: LNHDA, SQIVND (reference sequence). V shed 7 bases and J shed 3 bases, with 21 bases lying between them. This CDR3 is built from 16 residues. This chain's CDR3 is CASTPAWAVLDYGYTF. The CDR3 DNA is TGTGCCAGTACCCCCGCCTGGGCAGTTCTTGACTATGGCTACACCTTC.

This clone was seen once. The J gene is TRBJ2-3, the V gene TRBV6-6, with D possibly TRBD1 on 5 matching bases. The CDR3 contains 12 residues. The V gene's germline CDR1 is MNHNY and CDR2 SVGAGI (reference sequence). Trimming took off 7 bases at V and 4 bases at J, with 9 bases between the two ends. The CDR3, as DNA: TGTGCCAGCACCCAGGGCGCAGATACGCAGTATTTT. It specifies CASTQGADTQYF.